Given below is one T cell receptor beta chain in context. Its target is not known. This entry comes from a study of lymphopenia after photon versus proton radiotherapy. The protocol was immunoSEQ multiplex PCR, while the TCRdb copy is restricted to in-frame clones and leaves out a portion. The sample contains fewer than 70,000 clones, about 87% of which appear only once. General study results and limits: Oligoclonal CD8+ Temra expansion after nadir drove photon patients' diversity drop. Photon-treated patients lost naive T cells and TCR diversity; proton-treated stayed stable. In patients who died, overall survival fell as post-nadir TCR diversity dropped more.

In germline, CDR1 is SGHRS, CDR2 YFSETQ. The germline V and J ends were trimmed by 7 bases and 5 bases, with 18 bases remaining between them. The CDR3 sequence is 14 residues long. The TCR sequence derives from a man older than 75 with esophageal cancer. The chain employs TRBV5-1 and TRBJ1-1; D uncertain. The specimen comprised peripheral blood, sampled from a patient treated with proton-based radiotherapy. The CDR3 region is CASFPVVGGTEAFF. CDR3 nucleotides: TGCGCCAGCTTTCCCGTGGTGGGAGGGACTGAAGCTTTCTTT. Full variable domain (rest looked up from reference TRBV5-1 and TRBJ1-1): KAGVTQTPRYLIKTRGQQVTLSCSPISGHRSVSWYQQTPGQGLQFLFEYFSETQRNKGNFPGRFSGRQFSNSRSEMNVSTLELGDSALYLCASFPVVGGTEAFFGQGTRLTVV.